The T cell receptor (beta chain) under discussion was sequenced for a study of blood T cell repertoires in COVID-19. Study-wide background: PBMCs, B-cell-depleted T cells, or T cells were the source of the cDNA or gDNA that made up the material.

Repertoires were generated with immunoSEQ multiplex PCR, while TCRdb's copy carries only in-frame clones and drops some. The repertoire includes around 280,000 clones, 87% of them detected once, and 6% sits in the top ten. The junction had 11 bases not matched to a gene; V was cut back by 5 bases and J by 4 bases. Looked up from germline, CDR1 is SNHLY and CDR2 is FYNNEI. The CDR3 loop spans 16 amino acids. The TCR originated in a woman between 40 and 50 years old who had recovered from COVID-19. The source material was PBMCs or T cells enriched from blood (not recorded which). The genes are TRBV2 and TRBJ2-1; 7 bases align to TRBD1. In DNA form, the CDR3 reads TGTGCCAGCAGTTATAGTGGGCTGACAGGGTACAATGAGCAGTTCTTC. Protein: CASSYSGLTGYNEQFF.